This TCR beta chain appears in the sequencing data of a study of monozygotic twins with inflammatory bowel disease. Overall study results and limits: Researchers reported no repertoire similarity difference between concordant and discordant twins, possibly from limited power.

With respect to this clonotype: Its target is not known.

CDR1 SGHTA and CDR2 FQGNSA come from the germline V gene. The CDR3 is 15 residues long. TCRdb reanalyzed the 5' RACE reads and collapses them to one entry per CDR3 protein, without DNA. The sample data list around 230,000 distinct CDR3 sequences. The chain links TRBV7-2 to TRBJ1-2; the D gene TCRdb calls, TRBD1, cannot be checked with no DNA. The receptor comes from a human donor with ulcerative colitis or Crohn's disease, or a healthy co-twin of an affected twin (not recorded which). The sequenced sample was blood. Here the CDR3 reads CASSQWTAANYGYTF.